This T cell receptor (beta chain) was captured by sequencing in a study of blood T cell repertoires in COVID-19. Whole-study context: T cells, B-cell-depleted T cells, or PBMCs supplied cDNA or gDNA.

Libraries were prepared by immunoSEQ multiplex PCR; TCRdb keeps only in-frame clonotypes and omits some of them. Among around 390,000 clones listed, about 87% were seen once. This CDR3 is 17 amino acids long. V was clipped by 4 bases and J by 3 bases; unmatched bases: 9. Germline V lookup: CDR1 SNHLY, CDR2 FYNNEI. This clonotype was obtained from a woman aged 45 to 65 who had recovered from COVID-19. The chain employs TRBV2 and TRBJ2-5, with 12 bases fitting TRBD2. Source material: PBMCs or T cells enriched from blood (not recorded which). CDR3 sequence (DNA): TGTGCCAGCAGTGTTTCTAGCGGGGGGGCGGAGGAAGAGACCCAGTACTTC. Amino acids: CASSVSSGGAEEETQYF.